Below, 14 T cell receptor beta chains from the same sample are listed, as sequenced in a study of beta chain features in type 1 diabetes. These receptors' antigens are unknown. Reverse transcribing all isolated RNA meant expressed TCRB transcripts were sequenced. Here immunoSEQ multiplex PCR was the method, and the copy in TCRdb shows in-frame clones only, minus some. The table shows 40,000 to 65,000 clones, with about three fifths occurring only once. Study-level results: TCRB CDR3s from Type 1 diabetes patients were moderately but significantly shorter in all four CD4+ subsets.

The sequencing sample was made of stem cell memory CD4+ T cells from blood. These TCRs come from a woman aged 25 to 39 with type 1 diabetes.

This clone was seen a few times. The V gene is TRBV11-2, the J gene TRBJ2-3; a possible D gene is TRBD2 (5 bases). V lost 3 bases to trimming and J lost 6 bases, with 7 bases between them. Germline V gene lookup returns CDR1 SGHAT and CDR2 FQNNGV. This CDR3 is built from 12 residues. CDR3 nucleotides: TGTGCCAGCAGCTTTAGCGTGGATACGCAGTATTTT. It is translated as CASSFSVDTQYF.

The V call is TRBV7-2, the J call TRBJ2-1; 9 positions agree with TRBD1. The CDR3 is 15 residues long. Germline V gene sequence: CDR1 SGHTA, CDR2 FQGNSA. With V trimmed by 5 bases and J by 5 bases, 7 bases remained unmatched. DNA for the CDR3: TGTGCCAGCAGCCCTGGACAGGGGAGGGACAATGAGCAGTTCTTC. Its protein is CASSPGQGRDNEQFF.

The chain joins TRBV28 to TRBJ2-5; D possibly corresponds to TRBD2 (5 bases). V was shortened by 2 bases and J by 1 base, with 17 bases between the two germline ends. Per the germline V gene, CDR1 is MDHEN and CDR2 is SYDVKM. The CDR3 is 17 residues long. CDR3 sequence: CASSLGSLPSSQETQYF. CDR3 DNA sequence: TGTGCCAGCAGTTTAGGTTCACTACCTAGCAGCCAAGAGACCCAGTACTTC.

This chain uses TRBV28 with TRBJ2-5, with D perhaps matching TRBD2 (5 bases). V was cut by 2 bases and J by 1 base, with 8 bases left in between. The germline gives CDR1 MDHEN, CDR2 SYDVKM. CDR3 size: 14 residues. The CDR3 region is CASSLRGIQETQYF. The CDR3 region has the DNA TGTGCCAGCAGTTTACGAGGGATCCAAGAGACCCAGTACTTC.

This chain connects TRBV15 to TRBJ2-6, with D perhaps TRBD1 (6 bases). The germline gives CDR1 LNHNV, CDR2 YYDKDF (reference sequence). The CDR3 is 15 amino acids. With 3 bases removed from V and 3 bases from J, the gap between germline ends came to 9 bases. CDR3 coding DNA: TGTGCCACCAGCAGGACAGGTTTTGGGGCCAACGTCCTGACTTTC. Residues: CATSRTGFGANVLTF.

This clone was detected only a few times. The chain combines TRBV28 with TRBJ2-3; D might be TRBD1 (8 bases). This CDR3 has 16 amino acids. V shed 5 bases and J shed 3 bases, with 18 bases lying between them. Germline CDR1 is MDHEN and CDR2 is SYDVKM. CDR3 loop: CASSPWTGRETDTQYF. The CDR3 DNA reads TGTGCCAGCAGTCCCTGGACAGGGAGGGAAACAGATACGCAGTATTTT. The full variable domain, with the rest looked up from reference TRBV28 and TRBJ2-3, is DVKVTQSSRYLVKRTGEKVFLECVQDMDHENMFWYRQDPGLGLRLIYFSYDVKMKEKGDIPEGYSVSREKKERFSLILESASTNQTSMYLCASSPWTGRETDTQYFGPGTRLTVL.

V usage is TRBV11-2 and J usage is TRBJ2-7; a possible D gene is TRBD2 (5 bases). CDR1 and CDR2 from the germline V gene are SGHAT and FQNNGV. The V and J ends lost 1 base and 3 bases respectively, with 10 bases between them. The CDR3 consists of 14 residues. As DNA, the CDR3 is TGTGCCAGCAGCTTAGCCAGCGGTTTCTACGAGCAGTACTTC. Translation: CASSLASGFYEQYF.

The rearrangement links TRBV7-8 to TRBJ1-5; D is undetermined. The CDR3 totals 13 residues. V lost 1 base to trimming and J lost 5 bases, with 6 bases between them. The germline V gene encodes CDR1 SGHVS and CDR2 FQNEAQ. The DNA for the CDR3 is TGTGCCAGCAGCTTAGTACGGGATCAGCCCCAGCATTTT. Amino acid sequence: CASSLVRDQPQHF.

V is TRBV6-1 and J is TRBJ1-5; TRBD1 matches 7 bases. This CDR3 contains 15 residues. Germline V gives CDR1 MNHNS, CDR2 SASEGT. Germline trimming cut 1 base from V and 5 bases from J; bases unmatched to any gene: 5. The CDR3 is CASSEGQGGHQPQHF. The CDR3 nucleotides read TGTGCCAGCAGTGAAGGACAGGGAGGTCATCAGCCCCAGCATTTT.

The genes are TRBV7-8 and TRBJ1-2, with D possibly being TRBD1 (5 bases). V dropped 2 bases and J dropped 4 bases, with 17 bases sitting between them. The germline V gene has CDR1 SGHVS and CDR2 FQNEAQ. The CDR3 consists of 16 residues. Here the CDR3 reads CASSLRSQGYGYGYTF. The CDR3 coding sequence is TGTGCCAGCAGCTTAAGGTCTCAGGGTTACGGCTATGGCTACACCTTC.

This clone was recorded a few times. CDR3 amino acids: CASGPGQGAGNTEAFF. The CDR3 DNA is TGTGCTAGTGGTCCCGGACAGGGGGCTGGAAACACTGAAGCTTTCTTT. This chain uses TRBV12-5 with TRBJ1-1, with TRBD1 matching 11 bases. Per germline, CDR1 LGHNT and CDR2 FRNRAP. V was clipped by 5 bases and J by 2 bases; unmatched bases: 7. The CDR3 loop spans 16 amino acids.

The chain combines TRBV7-9 with TRBJ2-1, with 10 nucleotides matching TRBD2. In germline, CDR1 is SEHNR, CDR2 FQNEAQ (reference sequence). CDR3 length: 17 amino acids. Losses at the gene ends were 1 base for V and 10 bases for J; bases not matched to a gene: 13. CDR3 DNA: TGTGCCAGCAGCTTAGTCGTTGAGACTAGCGGGTTCGGGGAGCAGTTCTTC. Protein: CASSLVVETSGFGEQFF.

The chain employs TRBV27 and TRBJ1-1, with D maybe TRBD1 (5 bases). The ends were cut back, 6 bases at V and 2 bases at J, with 13 bases in the middle. The CDR3 has 14 amino acids. Germline CDR1 reads MNHEY; CDR2 reads SMNVEV (reference sequence). CDR3 in DNA: TGTGCCAGCAGCATAGGGGCTTATAACACTGAAGCTTTCTTT. Its protein product is CASSIGAYNTEAFF.

This chain uses TRBV30 with TRBJ1-2, with 12 bases fitting TRBD1. Germline assignment: CDR1 GTSNPN and CDR2 SVGIG (reference sequence). The CDR3 has 15 amino acids. J lost 4 bases, V lost 0 bases, and 3 bases had no gene match. CDR3 in DNA: TGTGCCTGGAGTGTCGGGACAGGGGGCTTCTATGGCTACACCTTC. Translation: CAWSVGTGGFYGYTF.